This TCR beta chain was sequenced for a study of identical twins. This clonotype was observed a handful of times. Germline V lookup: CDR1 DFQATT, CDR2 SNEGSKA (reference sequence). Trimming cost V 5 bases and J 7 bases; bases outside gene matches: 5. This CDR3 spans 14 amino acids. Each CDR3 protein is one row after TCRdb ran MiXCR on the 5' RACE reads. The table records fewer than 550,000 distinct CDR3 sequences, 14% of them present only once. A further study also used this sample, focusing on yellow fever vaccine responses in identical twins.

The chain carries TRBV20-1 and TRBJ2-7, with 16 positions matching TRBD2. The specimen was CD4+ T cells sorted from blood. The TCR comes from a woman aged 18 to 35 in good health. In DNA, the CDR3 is TGCAGTGCTGGGACTAGCGGGGGGGCCAAGGAGCAGTACTTC. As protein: CSAGTSGGAKEQYF.